This is a list of T cell receptor beta chains from one sample in a study of shared clonotypes between healthy human individuals. Sequencing used immunoSEQ multiplex PCR; TCRdb keeps in-frame clones, though not all of them. The sample lists over 800,000 clones, over 90% occurring once. The sequenced sample was naive CD8+ T cells sorted from blood. The receptors stem from a man aged 25-45 years in good health. The CDR3 runs from the conserved cysteine through the conserved F or W. D genes are given only for firm matches. Size values are once, few and many counts, or a class for expanded clones, and some rows have none.

CDR3 DNA	CDR3 protein	V gene	clone size	D gene	J gene
TGTGCCAGCAGTTTCGGGGAGAACACTGAAGCTTTCTTT	CASSFGENTEAFF	TRBV27	.	.	TRBJ1-1
TGTGCCAGCAGTTACCCGACTAGCGGGAGAGGGAATGAGCAGTTCTTC	CASSYPTSGRGNEQFF	TRBV6-5	once	TRBD2	TRBJ2-1
TGTGCCAGCAGCTGGACAGGGGAGACTGAAGCTTTCTTT	CASSWTGETEAFF	TRBV7-9	.	TRBD1	TRBJ1-1
TGTGCCAGCAGCTTCGCAGGTACGCGTGAGCAGTTCTTC	CASSFAGTREQFF	TRBV7-6	.	.	TRBJ2-1
TGTGCCAGCGGATACAGGGGCGGGGAAGCTTTCTTT	CASGYRGGEAFF	TRBV19	.	TRBD1	TRBJ1-1
TGTGCCAGCAACCCGGGACAGGGGAACTATGGCTACACCTTC	CASNPGQGNYGYTF	TRBV18	few	TRBD1	TRBJ1-2
TGCAGTGCTAGGGGGGGCACTGAAGCTTTCTTT	CSARGGTEAFF	TRBV20-1	once	.	TRBJ1-1
TGCGCCAGCAGCTTGTACCAGGAAGGCACCGGGGAGCTGTTTTTT	CASSLYQEGTGELFF	TRBV5-1	.	.	TRBJ2-2
TGTGCCAGCAGCACTCGACTAGCGGGCTACAATGAGCAGTTCTTC	CASSTRLAGYNEQFF	TRBV7-7	once	TRBD2	TRBJ2-1
TGTGCCAGCAGTTTGGTCGAGACAGGATTATACGAGCAGTACTTC	CASSLVETGLYEQYF	TRBV27	.	.	TRBJ2-7
TGTGCCAGTAGTATAGAGACGGCCTTCCCCCACAATGAGCAGTTCTTC	CASSIETAFPHNEQFF	TRBV19	.	.	TRBJ2-1
TGTGCCAGCTCACGGACAGGGTCGTCGGAGACCCAGTACTTC	CASSRTGSSETQYF	TRBV18	.	TRBD1	TRBJ2-5
TGTGCCGGAGAGCTACTTAGCGGGAGTGGGTCCTACGAGCAGTACTTC	CAGELLSGSGSYEQYF	TRBV7-9	.	TRBD2	TRBJ2-7
TGTGCCATCAGTGAGTGGGACAGGGATAATGAGCAGTTCTTC	CAISEWDRDNEQFF	TRBV10-3	.	TRBD1	TRBJ2-1
TGTGCCAGCAGCTTATCAGATGACGAGCAGTACTTC	CASSLSDDEQYF	TRBV7-6	.	.	TRBJ2-7
TGTGCCACCAGGGCCGGACAGCTATACAATGAGCAGTTCTTC	CATRAGQLYNEQFF	TRBV25-1	.	.	TRBJ2-1
TGTGCCAGTAAGGAAGCGGAGACCCAGTACTTC	CASKEAETQYF	TRBV19	.	.	TRBJ2-5
TGTGCCAGCAGCGGCCGACAGGGGCGAGCTTTCTTT	CASSGRQGRAFF	TRBV9	.	TRBD1	TRBJ1-1
TGTGCCAGTCTGGACAGCTTGTACAATGAGCAGTTCTTC	CASLDSLYNEQFF	TRBV19	.	.	TRBJ2-1
TGTGCCAGCAGCCCGTGGACTAGCGGGAGTTTCGATGAGCAGTTCTTC	CASSPWTSGSFDEQFF	TRBV14	.	TRBD2	TRBJ2-1
TGTGCCAGCAGTTCCCTAAGCAGCACAGATACGCAGTATTTT	CASSSLSSTDTQYF	TRBV27	once	.	TRBJ2-3
TGTGCCACCAGCAGAGACGAAGGAAGCTATCAGCCCCAGCATTTT	CATSRDEGSYQPQHF	TRBV15	.	.	TRBJ1-5
TGTGCCAGCAGTTTAGGGCAGGAAGGGGCAACTAATGAAAAACTGTTTTTT	CASSLGQEGATNEKLFF	TRBV28	.	.	TRBJ1-4
TGTGCCAGCAGCTCTGGCCAGGGAAAGAACACTGAAGCTTTCTTT	CASSSGQGKNTEAFF	TRBV7-9	.	.	TRBJ1-1
TGCAGCGTCACACAGGGCACTGAAGCTTTCTTT	CSVTQGTEAFF	TRBV29-1	.	.	TRBJ1-1
TGCAGCGTTGAGGGTGGCGGAGGGGTAAACATTCAGTACTTC	CSVEGGGGVNIQYF	TRBV29-1	.	.	TRBJ2-4
TGTGCCAGCAGCTTAGACACGGGTTGGATTCGCTATGGCTACACCTTC	CASSLDTGWIRYGYTF	TRBV7-9	few	.	TRBJ1-2
TGTGCCAGCAGCTCAGCGGGGCTTGGGGCCAACGTCCTGACTTTC	CASSSAGLGANVLTF	TRBV5-6	.	TRBD2	TRBJ2-6
TGTGCCAGCAGTTTGAGAGGACAGGAAAACAATGAGCAGTTCTTC	CASSLRGQENNEQFF	TRBV27	.	TRBD1	TRBJ2-1
TGTGCCAGCTCACCTGGGACAGGGGGCACAGATACGCAGTATTTT	CASSPGTGGTDTQYF	TRBV18	.	TRBD1	TRBJ2-3
TGTGCCAGCAGTTTTTCTCTAGCGGGAGCCCCGGGGGTGGAGACCCAGTACTTC	CASSFSLAGAPGVETQYF	TRBV28	.	TRBD2	TRBJ2-5
TGTGCCAGCTCGCCAGGAGTGAACACTGAAGCTTTCTTT	CASSPGVNTEAFF	TRBV18	.	.	TRBJ1-1
TGCGCCAGCAGCCTGGACAGGGGATCCTACGAGCAGTACTTC	CASSLDRGSYEQYF	TRBV10-2	.	TRBD1	TRBJ2-7
TGTGCCAGCGGCGGAAGGGGGAGGGAAGACGAGCAGTACTTC	CASGGRGREDEQYF	TRBV7-6	.	.	TRBJ2-7
TGTGCCAGCACACAGGGGGCCGGGGAGCTGTTTTTT	CASTQGAGELFF	TRBV6-6	.	TRBD1	TRBJ2-2
TGTGCCAGCAGAAGGGGGGGACTAGGCGACGAGCAGTACTTC	CASRRGGLGDEQYF	TRBV27	.	TRBD2	TRBJ2-7
TGTGCCAGCAGCTTAGAGGTAGGACTAGCGGGAGTTGATGAGCAGTTCTTC	CASSLEVGLAGVDEQFF	TRBV7-9	.	TRBD2	TRBJ2-1
TGTGCCACCAGCAGAGGGACAGAAGAGACCCAGTACTTC	CATSRGTEETQYF	TRBV15	.	.	TRBJ2-5
TGTGCCAGCAGCAGTAGAGACAGCAGAGTAGAGACCCAGTACTTC	CASSSRDSRVETQYF	TRBV7-9	.	.	TRBJ2-5
TGTGCCAGCAGTTCAGGGGCCGAAAACCCCTACAATGAGCAGTTCTTC	CASSSGAENPYNEQFF	TRBV7-8	.	.	TRBJ2-1
TGTGCCAGCAGCGTCGTACAGATGAACACTGAAGCTTTCTTT	CASSVVQMNTEAFF	TRBV9	once	.	TRBJ1-1
TGTGCCAGCAGCGGTAGGTATGCGGGGCCTTACAATGAGCAGTTCTTC	CASSGRYAGPYNEQFF	TRBV9	.	.	TRBJ2-1
TGTGCCAGCAGCGGGACTAGCGGGATCACAGATACGCAGTATTTT	CASSGTSGITDTQYF	TRBV2	.	TRBD2	TRBJ2-3
TGCGCCAGCAGCCCTCAGGGGTTGGATGAGCAGTTCTTC	CASSPQGLDEQFF	TRBV5-1	.	.	TRBJ2-1
TGTGCCACCTCTAGCGGGACGCAGTATTTT	CATSSGTQYF	TRBV2	once	TRBD2	TRBJ2-3
TGTGCCAGCTACCCGGGACAGGGTTACACCGGGGAGCTGTTTTTT	CASYPGQGYTGELFF	TRBV27	.	TRBD1	TRBJ2-2
TGTGCCAGCAGTCGGTTGGACGTCAGCTCCTACAATGAGCAGTTCTTC	CASSRLDVSSYNEQFF	TRBV7-9	.	.	TRBJ2-1
TGCAGGACTGGGGGGGTGTGGCAGTTCTTC	CRTGGVWQFF	TRBV20-1	.	TRBD2	TRBJ2-1
TGTGCCAGCAGCTCCCAAGAAGTCGGGGGGGAGAGCACCGGGGAGCTGTTTTTT	CASSSQEVGGESTGELFF	TRBV9	.	TRBD2	TRBJ2-2